The TCR beta chain described here comes from a study of CD8 T cells in Susac syndrome. Per the germline V gene, CDR1 is SGDLS and CDR2 is YYNGEE. Trimming pared 7 bases from V and 6 bases from J, leaving 13 bases between. The CDR3 contains 13 residues. When the RNA was reverse transcribed, random hexamers were used with an input of roughly 0.45 to 1 ug. It was immunoSEQ multiplex PCR that amplified TCR beta CDR3 across 54 Vbeta and 13 Jbeta. TCRdb ran MiXCR on the immunoSEQ multiplex PCR reads and lists one entry per CDR3 protein. The sample records about 82,000 distinct CDR3 sequences, around 96% being singletons.

The sample consisted of CD8+ T cells from PBMCs. The chain is built from TRBV9 and TRBJ2-2, with D possibly matching TRBD2 (7 bases). This TCR derives from a human donor with Susac syndrome. DNA for the CDR3: TGTGCCAGCGCCTGGGAGGGGGCCGGGGAGCTGTTTTTT. Its protein is CASAWEGAGELFF.